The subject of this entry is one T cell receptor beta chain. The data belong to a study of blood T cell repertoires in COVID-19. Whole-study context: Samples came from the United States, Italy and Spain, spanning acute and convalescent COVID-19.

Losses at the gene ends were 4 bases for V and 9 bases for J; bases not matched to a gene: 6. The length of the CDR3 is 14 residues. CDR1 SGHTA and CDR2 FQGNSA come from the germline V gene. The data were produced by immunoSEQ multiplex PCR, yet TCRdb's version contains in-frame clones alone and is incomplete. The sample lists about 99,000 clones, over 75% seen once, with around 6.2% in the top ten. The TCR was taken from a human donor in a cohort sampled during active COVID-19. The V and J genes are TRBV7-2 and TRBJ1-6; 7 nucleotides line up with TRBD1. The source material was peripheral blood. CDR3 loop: CASSSQGGGSPLHF. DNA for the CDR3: TGTGCCAGCAGCTCCCAGGGGGGCGGTTCACCCCTCCACTTT. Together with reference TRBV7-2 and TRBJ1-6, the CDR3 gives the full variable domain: GAGVSQSPSNKVTEKGKDVELRCDPISGHTALYWYRQSLGQGLEFLIYFQGNSAPDKSGLPSDRFSAERTGGSVSTLTIQRTQQEDSAVYLCASSSQGGGSPLHFGNGTRLTVT.